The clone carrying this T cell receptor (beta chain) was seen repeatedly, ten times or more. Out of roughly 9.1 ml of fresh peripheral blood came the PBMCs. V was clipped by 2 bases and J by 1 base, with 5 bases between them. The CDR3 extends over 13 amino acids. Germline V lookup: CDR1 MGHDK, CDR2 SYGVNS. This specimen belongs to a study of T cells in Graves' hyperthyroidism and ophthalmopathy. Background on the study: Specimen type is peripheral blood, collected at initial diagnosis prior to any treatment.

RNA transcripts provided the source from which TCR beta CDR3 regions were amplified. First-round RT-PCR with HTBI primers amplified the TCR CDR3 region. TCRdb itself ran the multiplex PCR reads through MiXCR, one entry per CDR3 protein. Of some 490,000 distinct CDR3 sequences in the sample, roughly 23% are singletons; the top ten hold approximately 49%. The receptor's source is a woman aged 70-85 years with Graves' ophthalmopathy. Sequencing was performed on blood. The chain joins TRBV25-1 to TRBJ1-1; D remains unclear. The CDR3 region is CASSEGTNTEAFF. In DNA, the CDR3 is TGTGCCAGCAGTGAAGGCACGAACACTGAAGCTTTCTTT.